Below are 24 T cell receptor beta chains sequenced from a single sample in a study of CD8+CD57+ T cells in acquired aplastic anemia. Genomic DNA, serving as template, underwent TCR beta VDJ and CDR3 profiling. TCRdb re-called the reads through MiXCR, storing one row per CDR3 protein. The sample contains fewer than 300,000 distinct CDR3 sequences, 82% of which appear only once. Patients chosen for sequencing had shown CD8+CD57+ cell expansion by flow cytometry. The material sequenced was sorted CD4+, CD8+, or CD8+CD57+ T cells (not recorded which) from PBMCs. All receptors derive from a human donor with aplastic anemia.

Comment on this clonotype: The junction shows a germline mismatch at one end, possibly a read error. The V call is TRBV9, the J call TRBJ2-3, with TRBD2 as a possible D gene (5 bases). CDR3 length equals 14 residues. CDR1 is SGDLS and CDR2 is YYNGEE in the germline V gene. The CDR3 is CASSLASDTQYLDF. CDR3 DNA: TGTGCCAGCAGCTTAGCGTCAGATACGCAGTATCTTGATTTT.

CDR3 sequence: CSASNALSNHEKLFF. The CDR3 DNA reads TGCAGTGCTAGTAACGCCCTTAGCAATCATGAAAAACTGTTTTTT. This rearrangement joins TRBV20-1 to TRBJ1-4, with unresolved D. The germline V gene encodes CDR1 DFQATT and CDR2 SNEGSKA (reference sequence). Trimming cost V 3 bases and J 6 bases, with 17 bases left between them. CDR3 length equals 15 residues.

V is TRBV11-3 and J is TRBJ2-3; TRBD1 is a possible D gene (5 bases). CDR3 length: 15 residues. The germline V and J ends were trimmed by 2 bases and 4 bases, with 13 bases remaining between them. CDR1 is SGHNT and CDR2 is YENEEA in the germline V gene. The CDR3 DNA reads TGTGCCAGCAGCTTAACAGTGACAGCCGCAGATACGCAGTATTTT. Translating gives CASSLTVTAADTQYF.

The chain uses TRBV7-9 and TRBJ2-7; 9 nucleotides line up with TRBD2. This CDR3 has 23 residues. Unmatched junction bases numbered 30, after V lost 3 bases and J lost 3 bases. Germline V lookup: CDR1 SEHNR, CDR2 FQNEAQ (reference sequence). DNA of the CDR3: TGTGCCAGCAGCTTTCAAAGAAGCGGGGGGAGCGATGAGGAGGGATCAGGGGGCTACGAGCAGTACTTC. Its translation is CASSFQRSGGSDEEGSGGYEQYF.

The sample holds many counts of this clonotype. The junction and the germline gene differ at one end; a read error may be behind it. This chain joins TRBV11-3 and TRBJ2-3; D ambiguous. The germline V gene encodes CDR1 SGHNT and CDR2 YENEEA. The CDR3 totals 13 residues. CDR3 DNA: TGTGCCAGCGGCTTAGATGTGACAGATACGCAGTATTTT. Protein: CASGLDVTDTQYF.

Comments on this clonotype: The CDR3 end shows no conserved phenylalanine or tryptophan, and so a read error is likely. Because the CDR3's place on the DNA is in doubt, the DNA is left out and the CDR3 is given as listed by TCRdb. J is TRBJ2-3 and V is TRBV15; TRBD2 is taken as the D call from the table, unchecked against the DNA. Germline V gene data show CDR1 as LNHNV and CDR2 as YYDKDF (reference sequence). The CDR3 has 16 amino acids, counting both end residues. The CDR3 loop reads CATSGGREGGVSSYNV.

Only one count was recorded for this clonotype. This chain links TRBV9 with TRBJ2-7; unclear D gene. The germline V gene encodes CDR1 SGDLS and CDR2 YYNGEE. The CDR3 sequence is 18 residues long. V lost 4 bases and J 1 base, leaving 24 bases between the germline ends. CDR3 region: CASSFHPGGSSTSYEQYV. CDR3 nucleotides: TGTGCCAGCAGCTTTCATCCAGGCGGTAGCTCCACTTCCTACGAGCAGTACGTC.

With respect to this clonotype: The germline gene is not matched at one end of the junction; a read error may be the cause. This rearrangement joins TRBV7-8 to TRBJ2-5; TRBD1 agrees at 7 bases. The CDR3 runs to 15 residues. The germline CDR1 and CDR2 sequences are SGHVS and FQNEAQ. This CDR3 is CASSFDPDGTATHYF. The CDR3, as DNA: TGTGCCAGCAGCTTTGATCCAGACGGGACAGCGACCCACTACTTC. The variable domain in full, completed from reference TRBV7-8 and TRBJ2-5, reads GAGVSQSPRYKVAKRGQDVALRCDPISGHVSLFWYQQALGQGPEFLTYFQNEAQLDKSGLPSDRFFAERPEGSVSTLKIQRTQQEDSAVYLCASSFDPDGTATHYFGPGTRLLVL.

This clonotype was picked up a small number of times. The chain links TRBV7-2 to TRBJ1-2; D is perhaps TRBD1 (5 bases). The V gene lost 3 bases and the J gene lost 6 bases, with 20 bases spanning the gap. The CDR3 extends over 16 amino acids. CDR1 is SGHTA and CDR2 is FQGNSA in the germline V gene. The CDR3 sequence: CASSLERDGLVHGYTF. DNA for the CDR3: TGTGCCAGCAGCTTGGAGAGGGACGGGCTTGTGCATGGCTACACCTTC.

The DNA of the CDR3 is TGTGCCAGCAGCTTAGCGCGGAGAGGCAATACGCAGTATTTCTTT. As protein: CASSLARRGNTQYFF. J is TRBJ1-1 and V is TRBV7-2; D remains ambiguous. V was clipped by 0 bases and J by 13 bases, with 21 bases between them. Germline V gene lookup returns CDR1 SGHTA and CDR2 FQGNSA. CDR3 size: 15 residues.

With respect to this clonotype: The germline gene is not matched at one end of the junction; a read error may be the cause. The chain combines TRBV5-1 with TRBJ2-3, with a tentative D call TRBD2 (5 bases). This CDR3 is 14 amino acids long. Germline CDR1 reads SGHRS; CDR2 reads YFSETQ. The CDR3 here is CASTLANTPDTQYF. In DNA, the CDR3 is TGTGCCAGCACCTTAGCGAACACTCCCGATACGCAGTATTTT. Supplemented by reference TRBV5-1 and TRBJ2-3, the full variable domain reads KAGVTQTPRYLIKTRGQQVTLSCSPISGHRSVSWYQQTPGQGLQFLFEYFSETQRNKGNFPGRFSGRQFSNSRSEMNVSTLELGDSALYLCASTLANTPDTQYFGPGTRLTVL.

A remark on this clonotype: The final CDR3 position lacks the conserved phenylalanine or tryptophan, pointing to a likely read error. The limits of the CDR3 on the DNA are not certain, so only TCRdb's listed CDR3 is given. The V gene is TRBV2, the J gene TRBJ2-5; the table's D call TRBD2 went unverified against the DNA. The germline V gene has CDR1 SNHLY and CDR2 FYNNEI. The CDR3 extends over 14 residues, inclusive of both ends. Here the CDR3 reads CASKGVSPTMSKSS.

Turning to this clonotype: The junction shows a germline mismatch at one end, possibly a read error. The CDR3 loop is CASRTGGTADFF. The CDR3 bases are TGTGCCAGCAGAACAGGAGGCACTGCAGATTTCTTT. J is TRBJ2-3 and V is TRBV2, with D perhaps TRBD1 or TRBD2 (5 bases each). Germline lookup yields CDR1 SNHLY and CDR2 FYNNEI. There are 12 residues in the CDR3.

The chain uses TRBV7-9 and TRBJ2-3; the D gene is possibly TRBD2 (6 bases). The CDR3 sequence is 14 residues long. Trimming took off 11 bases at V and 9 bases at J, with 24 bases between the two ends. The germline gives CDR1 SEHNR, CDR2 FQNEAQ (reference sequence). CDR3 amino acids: CAYNLAADHETQYF. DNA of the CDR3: TGTGCCTACAACTTAGCGGCAGACCACGAGACGCAGTATTTT.

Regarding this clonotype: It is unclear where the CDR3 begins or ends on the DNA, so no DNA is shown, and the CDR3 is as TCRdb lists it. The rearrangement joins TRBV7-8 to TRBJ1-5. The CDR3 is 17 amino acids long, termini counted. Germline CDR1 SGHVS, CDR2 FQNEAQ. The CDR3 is CASSSRWGVGTQAAPAF.

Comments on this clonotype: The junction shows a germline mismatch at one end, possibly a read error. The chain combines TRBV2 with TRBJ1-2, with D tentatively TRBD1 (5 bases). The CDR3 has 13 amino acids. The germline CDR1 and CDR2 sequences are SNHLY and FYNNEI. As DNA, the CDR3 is TGTGCCAGCGGGGACGGGGTTGCAGGTACGCACTCCTTT. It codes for CASGDGVAGTHSF. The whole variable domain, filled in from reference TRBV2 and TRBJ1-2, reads EPEVTQTPSHQVTQMGQEVILRCVPISNHLYFYWYRQILGQKVEFLVSFYNNEISEKSEIFDDQFSVERPDGSNFTLKIRSTKLEDSAMYFCASGDGVAGTHSFGSGTRLTVV.

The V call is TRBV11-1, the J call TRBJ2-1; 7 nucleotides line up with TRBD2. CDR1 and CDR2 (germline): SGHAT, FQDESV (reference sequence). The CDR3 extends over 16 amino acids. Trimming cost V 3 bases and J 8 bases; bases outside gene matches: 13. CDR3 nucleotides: TGTGCCAGCAGCTTGGGGGAGGGCGACGGTCAGGATGAGCAGTTCTTC. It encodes CASSLGEGDGQDEQFF.

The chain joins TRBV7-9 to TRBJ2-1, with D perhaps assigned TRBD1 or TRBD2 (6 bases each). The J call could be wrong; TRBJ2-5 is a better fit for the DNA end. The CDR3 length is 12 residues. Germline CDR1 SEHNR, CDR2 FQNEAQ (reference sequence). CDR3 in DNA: TGTGCCAGAAACACAGGGAGGGAGACCCAGTACTTC. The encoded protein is CARNTGRETQYF.

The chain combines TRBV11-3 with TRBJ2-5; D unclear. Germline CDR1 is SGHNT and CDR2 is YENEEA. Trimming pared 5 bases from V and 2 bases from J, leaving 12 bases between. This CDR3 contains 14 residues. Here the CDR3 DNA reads TGTGCCAGCAGCAGAGACCTGAAGCAAGAGACCCAGTACTTC. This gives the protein CASSRDLKQETQYF.

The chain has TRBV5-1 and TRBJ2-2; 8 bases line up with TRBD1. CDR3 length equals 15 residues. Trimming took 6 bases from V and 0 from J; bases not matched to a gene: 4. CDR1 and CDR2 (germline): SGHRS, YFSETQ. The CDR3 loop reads CASNGQGSNTGELFF. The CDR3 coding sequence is TGCGCCAGCAACGGACAGGGCTCGAACACCGGGGAGCTGTTTTTT.

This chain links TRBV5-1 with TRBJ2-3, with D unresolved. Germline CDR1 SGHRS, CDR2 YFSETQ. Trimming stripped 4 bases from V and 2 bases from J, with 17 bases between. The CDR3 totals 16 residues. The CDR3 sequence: CASSDYSINTTDTQYF. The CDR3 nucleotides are TGCGCCAGCAGCGATTACAGCATCAACACCACAGATACGCAGTATTTT.

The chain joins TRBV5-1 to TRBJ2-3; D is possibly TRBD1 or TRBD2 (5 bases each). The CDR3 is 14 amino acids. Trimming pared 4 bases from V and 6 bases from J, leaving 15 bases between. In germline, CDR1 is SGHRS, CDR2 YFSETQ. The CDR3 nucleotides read TGCGCCAGCAGCCCCAAGCGACGGGACGATACGCAGTATTTT. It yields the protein CASSPKRRDDTQYF.

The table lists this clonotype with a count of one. CDR3 region: CASSEGIKLAGQETQYF. Written as DNA, the CDR3 is TGTGCCAGCAGTGAAGGCATTAAACTTGCCGGCCAAGAGACCCAGTACTTC. The chain carries TRBV2 and TRBJ2-5; D remains ambiguous. Germline V lookup: CDR1 SNHLY, CDR2 FYNNEI. V was clipped by 1 base and J by 1 base, with 16 bases between them. This CDR3 region has 17 residues.

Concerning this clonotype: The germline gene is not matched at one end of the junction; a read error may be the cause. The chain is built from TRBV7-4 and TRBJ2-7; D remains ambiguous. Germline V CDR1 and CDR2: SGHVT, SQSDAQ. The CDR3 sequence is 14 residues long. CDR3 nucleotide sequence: TGTGCCAGCAGCACCGACCGGCTGGGATCCCTACGAGCATTC. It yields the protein CASSTDRLGSLRAF.